The subject of this entry is one T cell receptor (beta chain). The PCR used 60 Vbeta and 13 Jbeta primers. Here immunoSEQ multiplex PCR was the method, and the copy in TCRdb shows in-frame clones only, minus some. In the table there are under 200,000 clones, 81% of which are singletons. The source of the sample is a study of cytomegalovirus exposure and HLA in healthy donors. What was sequenced was PBMCs. The sequence derives from a woman aged 45-60 years in good health and CMV-seronegative.

The CDR3 sequence: CASSSRATQGIQYF. CDR3 in DNA: TGTGCCAGCAGTTCTCGAGCTACCCAGGGCATTCAGTACTTC. This chain joins TRBV6-5 and TRBJ2-4; possibly TRBD1 for D (5 bases). CDR1 is MNHEY, CDR2 SVGAGI, per germline. The CDR3 is 14 residues long. The germline V and J ends were trimmed by 4 bases and 9 bases, with 16 bases remaining between them.